This T cell receptor beta chain was documented in a study of identical twins. TCRdb reprocessed the 5' RACE reads via MiXCR and lists one record per CDR3 protein. The data show around 1.7 million distinct CDR3 sequences, 32% seen once. Healthy Caucasians supplied all donations. Per the germline V gene, CDR1 is LGHDT and CDR2 is YNNKEL (reference sequence). V lost 0 bases and J 4 bases, leaving 9 bases between the germline ends. The length of the CDR3 is 14 residues. This clonotype originated in a newborn girl in good health. The sequencing sample was made of cord blood. J is TRBJ1-2 and V is TRBV3-1; no clear D. The CDR3 DNA reads TGTGCCAGCAGCCAAGATCTGCGGACCTATGGCTACACCTTC. This gives the protein CASSQDLRTYGYTF.